A selection of T cell receptor beta chains follows, all from one sample in a study of blood T cell repertoires in COVID-19. TCRdb's table, derived via immunoSEQ multiplex PCR, lists solely in-frame clones and lacks some. The sample holds around 280,000 clones, around 88% seen once. Sequencing was carried out using peripheral blood. The receptors stem from a woman aged 25 to 39 who had recovered from COVID-19. The CDR3 runs from the conserved cysteine through the conserved F or W. A D gene is named only where the DNA matches it firmly.

d_call: -; j_call: TRBJ2-7; v_call: TRBV5-1; cdr3_aa: CASSRGTSRSSYEQYF
d_call: -; j_call: TRBJ1-2; v_call: TRBV4-1; cdr3_aa: CASSHPGGYTF
d_call: TRBD1; j_call: TRBJ2-7; v_call: TRBV6-2/TRBV6-3; cdr3_aa: CASSYPGQPYEQYF
d_call: TRBD1; j_call: TRBJ2-5; v_call: TRBV13; cdr3_aa: CASSSSGTGETQYF
d_call: -; j_call: TRBJ2-2; v_call: TRBV28; cdr3_aa: CASSGGGAGYTGELFF
d_call: -; j_call: TRBJ1-5; v_call: TRBV19; cdr3_aa: CASSIGPGVGNQPQHF
d_call: -; j_call: TRBJ1-3; v_call: TRBV18; cdr3_aa: CASSPTTEFSGNTIYF
d_call: -; j_call: TRBJ1-6; v_call: TRBV7-9; cdr3_aa: CASLERGNSPLHF
d_call: TRBD1; j_call: TRBJ1-2; v_call: TRBV19; cdr3_aa: CASSIGTGEYGYTF
d_call: -; j_call: TRBJ1-5; v_call: TRBV27; cdr3_aa: CASSLGGSNQPQHF
d_call: -; j_call: TRBJ2-3; v_call: TRBV11-2; cdr3_aa: CASSFGRGEGDTQYF
d_call: -; j_call: TRBJ2-7; v_call: TRBV6-5; cdr3_aa: CASKIFDFFSYEQYF
d_call: -; j_call: TRBJ2-3; v_call: TRBV5-4; cdr3_aa: CASSSRGVTDTQYF
d_call: -; j_call: TRBJ1-5; v_call: TRBV5-8; cdr3_aa: CASSLALHSINPQHF
d_call: -; j_call: TRBJ2-6; v_call: TRBV4-1; cdr3_aa: CASSPYGSGANVLTF
d_call: TRBD1; j_call: TRBJ2-7; v_call: TRBV11-2; cdr3_aa: CASSLPGQGKYEQYF
d_call: TRBD1; j_call: TRBJ2-7; v_call: TRBV7-9; cdr3_aa: CASSSVVPDRGTYEQYF
d_call: TRBD2; j_call: TRBJ2-1; v_call: TRBV5-1; cdr3_aa: CASSLGFSGSVHNEQFF
d_call: TRBD2; j_call: TRBJ2-7; v_call: TRBV7-9; cdr3_aa: CASILRGWERESYEQYF
d_call: TRBD1; j_call: TRBJ1-1; v_call: TRBV18; cdr3_aa: CASSRGSAGAGGSTEAFF
d_call: -; j_call: TRBJ2-3; v_call: TRBV19; cdr3_aa: CASSYAGLDTQYF
d_call: TRBD1; j_call: TRBJ1-5; v_call: TRBV19; cdr3_aa: CASSRQGHSNQPQHF